The sequence of this T cell receptor (beta chain) was determined in a study of blood T cells in healthy people across ages. Broader study findings: TCR beta diversity per million T cells fell roughly linearly with age.

This CDR3 has 14 amino acids. Trimming left V 0 bases short and J 2 bases short, with 10 bases between. Germline-derived CDR1 and CDR2 are DFQATT and SNEGSKA (reference sequence). A J-beta primer mix and a sample-barcoded 5' primer were used in a second PCR of about 7 to 12 cycles. One entry per CDR3 protein results from TCRdb running MiXCR on the 5' RACE reads. The sample contains 750,000 to 950,000 distinct CDR3 sequences, about 48% of which appear only once. Comments on this clonotype: Its antigen is unknown.

Sequenced: blood. The TCR comes from a man older than 75 in good health. This rearrangement joins TRBV20-1 to TRBJ1-2, with TRBD1 as a possible D gene (5 bases). CDR3: CSARDWGPNYGYTF. For the CDR3, the DNA is TGCAGTGCTAGAGATTGGGGACCAAACTATGGCTACACCTTC.